This T cell receptor beta chain emerged from a study of blood T cell repertoires in COVID-19. As for the study in general: The origin of the acute and convalescent COVID-19 samples was the United States, Italy and Spain. In each case, the material was cDNA or gDNA derived from T cells, B-cell-depleted T cells, or PBMCs.

Here immunoSEQ multiplex PCR was the method, and the copy in TCRdb shows in-frame clones only, minus some. The table has about 240,000 clones, about nine tenths seen once. Germline CDR1 MNHEY, CDR2 SMNVEV (reference sequence). The V and J ends lost 0 bases and 4 bases, in that order; junction bases with no gene match: 3. This CDR3 region has 16 residues. Individuals aged about 18 to 95 years were recruited from roughly 23 US areas. The receptor was isolated from a woman between 25 and 40 years old with acute COVID-19. Sequencing used PBMCs or T cells enriched from blood (not recorded which). The chain links TRBV27 to TRBJ2-7; 13 bases match TRBD2. The CDR3 nucleotides are TGTGCCAGCAGTTTATCGGGACTAGCGGGGACGTACGAGCAGTACTTC. Residues: CASSLSGLAGTYEQYF.